A single sample is the source of the 6 T cell receptor beta chains below, sequenced in a study of tumor-infiltrating lymphocytes in primary liver carcinoma. Co-extraction of both nucleic acids (RNA and DNA) used roughly 19-33 mg of unsorted bulk tissue. Constant-region priming of 500 ng total RNA yielded TCR beta cDNA. Employing slightly modified ARM-PCR, three nested multiplex PCR rounds were run, and these gave rise to the TCR beta libraries. The first two PCR rounds used TRBV1-TRBV30 forward primers with a C-beta reverse primer, about 10 cycles each. TCRdb redid the calling of the multiplex PCR reads with MiXCR, one entry per CDR3 protein. The table includes approximately 53,000 distinct CDR3 sequences, around 73% detected once. The sequencing input was liver tumor tissue from sampling region 5. As for subset: tumor region T5, tumor centre. These receptors all come from a man aged 35 to 55 with primary liver carcinoma and hepatitis B virus infection.

A few counts support this clonotype. One end of the junction varies from germline; a read error may be responsible. This chain connects TRBV5-4 to TRBJ2-3; the D is unclear. There are 14 residues in the CDR3. Germline CDR1 reads SGHNT; CDR2 reads YYREEE (reference sequence). The CDR3 here is CASSLGQITETQYF. The CDR3 DNA sequence: TGTGCCAGCAGCTTGGGCCAGATCACAGAAACGCAGTATTTT.

As for this clonotype: Its ends do not fully match the called genes, so a read error is possible. In nucleotides, the CDR3 is TGTGTCAGCAGCCCCTACAATGGGCAGTTCTTC. This sequence encodes CVSSPYNGQFF. V usage is TRBV5-4 and J usage is TRBJ2-1; no firm D call. Germline-derived CDR1 and CDR2 are SGHNT and YYREEE (reference sequence). The CDR3 is 11 residues long.

Regarding this clonotype: At one end the junction does not follow the germline gene, possibly because of a read error. This chain uses TRBV28 with TRBJ2-7; 8 bases fit TRBD2. This CDR3 is 17 amino acids long. Germline values: CDR1 MDHEN, CDR2 SYDVKM. The CDR3 reads CASWGETSERAGYEKYF. The CDR3 region has the DNA TGTGCCAGCTGGGGAGAGACTAGCGAGAGGGCTGGGTACGAGAAGTACTTC.

The sample holds many counts of this clonotype. The chain couples TRBV5-1 to TRBJ2-3; perhaps D is TRBD1 or TRBD2 (5 bases each). V was shortened by 8 bases and J by 2 bases, with 12 bases between the two germline ends. CDR1 SGHRS and CDR2 YFSETQ come from the germline V gene. The CDR3 has 13 amino acids. The CDR3: CASGDGTTDTQYF. The CDR3, as DNA: TGCGCCAGTGGGGACGGAACCACAGATACGCAGTATTTT. The full variable domain, rest sourced from reference TRBV5-1 and TRBJ2-3, is KAGVTQTPRYLIKTRGQQVTLSCSPISGHRSVSWYQQTPGQGLQFLFEYFSETQRNKGNFPGRFSGRQFSNSRSEMNVSTLELGDSALYLCASGDGTTDTQYFGPGTRLTVL.

The chain carries TRBV10-3 and TRBJ1-4; TRBD1 aligns across 10 bases. V lost 11 bases to trimming and J lost 1 base; unmatched junction nucleotides: 10. The germline V gene has CDR1 ENHRY and CDR2 SYGVKD. The CDR3 loop spans 16 amino acids. In DNA, the CDR3 is TGTGCCGGCCGGGACAGGGGAGGAGAAACTAATGAAAAACTGTTTTTT. The encoded protein is CAGRDRGGETNEKLFF.

With regard to this clonotype: A read error is likely, as this CDR3 ends without the conserved phenylalanine or tryptophan. Because the CDR3's place on the DNA is in doubt, the DNA is left out and the CDR3 is given as listed by TCRdb. The chain joins TRBV11-3 to TRBJ2-1. Germline values: CDR1 SGHNT, CDR2 YENEEA. The CDR3 is 12 residues long, counting both termini. The CDR3 loop reads CASSVNANEQFL.